The present entry profiles one T cell receptor beta chain with its context. Antigen: not known. Synthesis of cDNA was accomplished via 5'RACE employing 10-nucleotide random UMIs. MiXCR, run by TCRdb on the 5' RACE reads, gives a single entry per CDR3 protein. The data show around 46,000 distinct CDR3 sequences, 1.9% seen once. The sample comes from a study of neurological immune-mediated disorders. As for the study in general: Secondary progressive cases numbered 3 among the roughly 35 multiple sclerosis patients, while the other 31 were relapsing-remitting.

Points from the study as a whole: No CDR3 amino acid sequences were shared by expanded clones across subjects, suggesting private repertoires in all groups.

The CDR3 totals 17 residues. Germline CDR1 reads SGHNT; CDR2 reads YYREEE (reference sequence). The V and J ends lost 4 bases and 6 bases, in that order; junction bases with no gene match: 16. The receptor was isolated from a woman between 35 and 50 years old with multiple sclerosis. Sequenced material: PBMCs. The chain recombines TRBV5-4 with TRBJ2-1, with 7 positions matching TRBD1. This CDR3 is CASSKTGRPPYSNEQFF. The CDR3 nucleotides read TGTGCCAGCAGCAAGACAGGGCGCCCTCCTTACAGCAATGAGCAGTTCTTC.